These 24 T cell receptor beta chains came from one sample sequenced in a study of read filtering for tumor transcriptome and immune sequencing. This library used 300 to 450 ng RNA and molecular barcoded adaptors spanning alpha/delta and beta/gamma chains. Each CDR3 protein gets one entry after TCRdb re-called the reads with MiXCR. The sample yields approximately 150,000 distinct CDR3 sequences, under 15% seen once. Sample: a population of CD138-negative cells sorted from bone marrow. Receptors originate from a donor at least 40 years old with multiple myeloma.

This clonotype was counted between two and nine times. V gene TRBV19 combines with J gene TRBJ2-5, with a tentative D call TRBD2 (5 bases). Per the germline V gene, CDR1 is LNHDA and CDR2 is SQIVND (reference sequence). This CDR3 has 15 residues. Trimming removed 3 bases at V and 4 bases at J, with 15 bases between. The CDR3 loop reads CASSITLAPRETQYF. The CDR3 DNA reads TGTGCCAGTAGTATCACGCTAGCACCTAGAGAGACCCAGTACTTC.

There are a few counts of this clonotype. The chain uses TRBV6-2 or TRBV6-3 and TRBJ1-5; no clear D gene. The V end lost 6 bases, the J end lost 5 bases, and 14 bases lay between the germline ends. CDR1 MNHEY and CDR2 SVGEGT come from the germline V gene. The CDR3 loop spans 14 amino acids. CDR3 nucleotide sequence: TGTGCCAGCAGGGACGGGATAGTTTATCAGCCCCAGCATTTT. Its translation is CASRDGIVYQPQHF.

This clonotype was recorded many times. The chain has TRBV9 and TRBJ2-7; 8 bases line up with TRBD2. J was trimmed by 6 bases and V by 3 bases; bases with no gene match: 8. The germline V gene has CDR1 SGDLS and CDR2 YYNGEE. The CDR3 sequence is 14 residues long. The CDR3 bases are TGTGCCAGCAGCGCCCCGGGACTAGACTTCGAGCAGTACTTC. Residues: CASSAPGLDFEQYF.

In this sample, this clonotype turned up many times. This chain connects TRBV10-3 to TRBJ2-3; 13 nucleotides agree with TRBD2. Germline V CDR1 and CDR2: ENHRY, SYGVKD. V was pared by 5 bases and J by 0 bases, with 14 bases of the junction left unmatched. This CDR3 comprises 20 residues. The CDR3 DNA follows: TGTGCCATCAGTTACTACCGCGGGACTAGCGGGACCCCTAGCACAGATACGCAGTATTTT. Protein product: CAISYYRGTSGTPSTDTQYF.

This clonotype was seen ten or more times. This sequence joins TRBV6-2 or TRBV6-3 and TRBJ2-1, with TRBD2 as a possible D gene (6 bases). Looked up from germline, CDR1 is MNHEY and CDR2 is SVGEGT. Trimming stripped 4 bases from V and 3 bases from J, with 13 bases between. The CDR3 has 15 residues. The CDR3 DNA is TGTGCCAGCAGTTCCCCGGACTATCTCTACAATGAGCAGTTCTTC. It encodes CASSSPDYLYNEQFF.

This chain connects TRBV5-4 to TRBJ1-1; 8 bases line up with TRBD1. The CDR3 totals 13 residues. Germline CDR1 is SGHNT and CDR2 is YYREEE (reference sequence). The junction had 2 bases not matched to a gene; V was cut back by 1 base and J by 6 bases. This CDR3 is CASSLWTGSEAFF. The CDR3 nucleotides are TGTGCCAGCAGCTTGTGGACAGGGTCTGAAGCTTTCTTT.

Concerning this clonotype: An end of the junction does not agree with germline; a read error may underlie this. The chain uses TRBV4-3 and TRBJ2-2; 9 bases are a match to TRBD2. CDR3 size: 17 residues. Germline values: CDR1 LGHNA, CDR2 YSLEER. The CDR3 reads CARSQVRAGGYTGELFF. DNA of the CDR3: TGCGCCCGCAGCCAAGTTCGAGCGGGAGGTTACACCGGGGAGCTGTTTTTT.

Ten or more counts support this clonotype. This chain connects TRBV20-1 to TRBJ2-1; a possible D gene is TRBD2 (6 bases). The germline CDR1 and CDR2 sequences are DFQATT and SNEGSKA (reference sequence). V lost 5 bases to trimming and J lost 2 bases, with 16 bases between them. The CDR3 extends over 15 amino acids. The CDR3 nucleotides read TGCAGTGCTTGCTGGGGGGACTCAACCTACAATGAGCAGTTCTTC. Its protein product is CSACWGDSTYNEQFF.

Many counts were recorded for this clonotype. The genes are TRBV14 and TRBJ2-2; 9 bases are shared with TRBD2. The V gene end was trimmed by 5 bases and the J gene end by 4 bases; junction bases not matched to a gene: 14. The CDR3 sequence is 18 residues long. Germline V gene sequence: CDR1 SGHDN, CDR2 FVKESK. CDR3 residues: CASSFNLIGGRATGELFF. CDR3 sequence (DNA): TGTGCCAGCAGCTTCAACCTTATCGGCGGGAGGGCCACCGGGGAGCTGTTTTTT.

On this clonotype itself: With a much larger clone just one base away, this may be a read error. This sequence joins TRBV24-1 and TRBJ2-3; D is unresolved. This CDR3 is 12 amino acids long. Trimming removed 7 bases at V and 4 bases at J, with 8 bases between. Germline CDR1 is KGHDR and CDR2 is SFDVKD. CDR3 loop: CATSLAPDTQYF. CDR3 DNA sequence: TGTGCCACCAGCCTCGCGCCAGATACGCAGTATTTT.

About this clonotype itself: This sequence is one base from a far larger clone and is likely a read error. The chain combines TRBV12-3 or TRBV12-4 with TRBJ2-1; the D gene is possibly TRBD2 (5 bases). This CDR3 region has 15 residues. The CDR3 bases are TGTGCCAGCAGTTCCGGCGGGCCCTCCTACAATAAGCAGTTCTTC. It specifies CASSSGGPSYNKQFF.

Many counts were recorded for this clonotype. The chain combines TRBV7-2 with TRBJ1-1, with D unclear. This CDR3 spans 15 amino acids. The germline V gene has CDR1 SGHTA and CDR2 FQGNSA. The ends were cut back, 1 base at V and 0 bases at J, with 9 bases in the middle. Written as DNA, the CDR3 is TGTGCCAGCAGCTTAGGTCGGCGTATGAACACTGAAGCTTTCTTT. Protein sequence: CASSLGRRMNTEAFF. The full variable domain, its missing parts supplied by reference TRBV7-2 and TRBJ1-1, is GAGVSQSPSNKVTEKGKDVELRCDPISGHTALYWYRQSLGQGLEFLIYFQGNSAPDKSGLPSDRFSAERTGGSVSTLTIQRTQQEDSAVYLCASSLGRRMNTEAFFGQGTRLTVV.

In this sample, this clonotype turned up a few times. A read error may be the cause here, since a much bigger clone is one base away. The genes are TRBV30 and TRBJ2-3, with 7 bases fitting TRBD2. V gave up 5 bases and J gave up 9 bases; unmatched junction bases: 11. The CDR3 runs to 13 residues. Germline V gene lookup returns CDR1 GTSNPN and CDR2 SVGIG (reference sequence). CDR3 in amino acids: CAWGLVGGGTQYF. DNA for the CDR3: TGTGCCTGGGGACTAGTGGGAGGAGGCACGCAGTATTTT.

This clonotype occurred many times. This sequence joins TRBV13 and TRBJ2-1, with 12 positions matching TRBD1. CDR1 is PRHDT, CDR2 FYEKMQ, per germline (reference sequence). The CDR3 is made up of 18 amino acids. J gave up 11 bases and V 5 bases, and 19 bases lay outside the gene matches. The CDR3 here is CASSPTRDRGRRGDQQFF. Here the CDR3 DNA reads TGTGCCAGCAGCCCCACTAGGGACAGGGGGCGCAGAGGGGATCAGCAGTTCTTC.

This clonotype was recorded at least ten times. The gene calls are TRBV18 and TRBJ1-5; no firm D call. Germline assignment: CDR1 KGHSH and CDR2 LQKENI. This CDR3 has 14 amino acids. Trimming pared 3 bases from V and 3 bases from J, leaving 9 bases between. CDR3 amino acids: CASSPVGDNQPQHF. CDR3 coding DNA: TGTGCCAGCTCACCGGTCGGAGACAATCAGCCCCAGCATTTT. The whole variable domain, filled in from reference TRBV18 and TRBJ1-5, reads NAGVMQNPRHLVRRRGQEARLRCSPMKGHSHVYWYRQLPEEGLKFMVYLQKENIIDESGMPKERFSAEFPKEGPSILRIQQVVRGDSAAYFCASSPVGDNQPQHFGDGTRLSIL.

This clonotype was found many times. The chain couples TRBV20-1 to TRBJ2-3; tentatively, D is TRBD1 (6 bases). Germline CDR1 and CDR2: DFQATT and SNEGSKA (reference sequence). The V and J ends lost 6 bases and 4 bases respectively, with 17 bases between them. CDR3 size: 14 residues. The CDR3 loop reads CSAPRQVEADTQYF. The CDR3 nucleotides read TGCAGTGCCCCCCGACAGGTTGAGGCAGATACGCAGTATTTT.

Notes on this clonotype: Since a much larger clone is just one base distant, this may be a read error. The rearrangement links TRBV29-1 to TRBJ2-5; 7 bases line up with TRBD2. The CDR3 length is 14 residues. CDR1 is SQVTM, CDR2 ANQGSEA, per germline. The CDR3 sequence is CSVTIREPRETRYF. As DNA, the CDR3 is TGCAGCGTTACAATCCGGGAACCGCGGGAGACCCGGTACTTC.

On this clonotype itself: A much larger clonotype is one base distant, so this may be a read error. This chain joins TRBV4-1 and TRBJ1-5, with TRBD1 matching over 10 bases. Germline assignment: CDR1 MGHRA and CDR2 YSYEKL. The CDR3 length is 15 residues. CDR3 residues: CVSSQEGTGDQPQHF. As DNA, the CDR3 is TGCGTCAGCAGCCAAGAGGGGACAGGGGATCAGCCCCAGCATTTT.

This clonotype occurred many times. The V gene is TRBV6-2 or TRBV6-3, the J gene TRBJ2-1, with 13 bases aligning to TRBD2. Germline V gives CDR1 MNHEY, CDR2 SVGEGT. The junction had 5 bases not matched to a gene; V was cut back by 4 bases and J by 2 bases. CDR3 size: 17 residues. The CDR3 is CASSSTSGRWPYNEQFF. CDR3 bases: TGTGCCAGCAGTTCGACTAGCGGGAGGTGGCCCTACAATGAGCAGTTCTTC.

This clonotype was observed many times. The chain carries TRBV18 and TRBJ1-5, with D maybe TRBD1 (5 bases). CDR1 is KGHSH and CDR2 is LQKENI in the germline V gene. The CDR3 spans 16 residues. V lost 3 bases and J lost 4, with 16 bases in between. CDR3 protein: CASSPGALAGNQPQHF. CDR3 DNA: TGTGCCAGCTCACCCGGGGCCTTAGCTGGAAATCAGCCCCAGCATTTT.

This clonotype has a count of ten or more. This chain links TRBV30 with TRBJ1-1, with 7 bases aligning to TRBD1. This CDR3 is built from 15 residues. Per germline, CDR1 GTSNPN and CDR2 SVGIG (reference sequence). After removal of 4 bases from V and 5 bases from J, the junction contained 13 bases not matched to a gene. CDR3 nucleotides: TGTGCCTGGATCAACCGAGGGGGCCGAGGGACTGAAGCTTTCTTT. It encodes CAWINRGGRGTEAFF.

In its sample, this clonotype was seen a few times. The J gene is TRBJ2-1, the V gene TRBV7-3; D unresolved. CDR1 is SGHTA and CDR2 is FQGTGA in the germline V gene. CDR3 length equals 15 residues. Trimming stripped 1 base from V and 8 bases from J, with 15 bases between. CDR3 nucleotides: TGTGCCAGCAGCTTAAGCCAACAACCCTTCGATGAGCAGTTCTTC. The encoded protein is CASSLSQQPFDEQFF.

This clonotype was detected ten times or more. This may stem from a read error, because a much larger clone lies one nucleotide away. The CDR3 sequence: CASSSGLANEQFF. The CDR3 DNA is TGTGCCAGCAGCTCGGGACTAGCGAATGAGCAGTTCTTC. The chain joins TRBV7-3 to TRBJ2-1, with 10 bases identical to TRBD2. This CDR3 region has 13 residues. The germline CDR1 and CDR2 sequences are SGHTA and FQGTGA. Trimming at V came to 4 bases and at J to 7 bases, leaving 1 base not matched to a gene.

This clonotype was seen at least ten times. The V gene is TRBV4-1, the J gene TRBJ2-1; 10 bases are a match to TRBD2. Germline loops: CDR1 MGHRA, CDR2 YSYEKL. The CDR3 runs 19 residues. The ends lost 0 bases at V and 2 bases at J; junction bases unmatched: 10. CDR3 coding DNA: TGCGCCAGCAGCCAAGACCCCACGAGCGGGAGGGGGACCTACAATGAGCAGTTCTTC. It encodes CASSQDPTSGRGTYNEQFF.